The clone carrying this T cell receptor (beta chain) showed up just a few times. Its target is unknown. The data originate from a study of cytomegalovirus exposure and HLA in healthy donors. About the study: The approximately 100 million unique TCR beta sequences, from around 200 million T cells, were found by an earlier analysis.

Losses at the gene ends were 8 bases for V and 2 bases for J; bases not matched to a gene: 14. CDR1 is LNHNV, CDR2 YYDKDF, per germline (reference sequence). The CDR3 loop spans 18 amino acids. Study findings and constraints: As was reported, the classifier diagnosed cytomegalovirus status with high specificity and sensitivity.

PCR employed 60 Vbeta and 13 Jbeta primers. The method was immunoSEQ multiplex PCR; TCRdb's version includes in-frame clones alone and lacks a portion of them. This table holds more than 95,000 clones, less than 80% found once. This sequence was found in a woman aged 40 to 55 in good health and CMV-seropositive. The chain has TRBV15 and TRBJ2-3; TRBD2 matches 12 bases. Source material: PBMCs. CDR3 nucleotide sequence: TGTGCCACCCCGGGACTAGCGGGCCCAATATACTCCACAGATACGCAGTATTTT. The encoded protein is CATPGLAGPIYSTDTQYF.